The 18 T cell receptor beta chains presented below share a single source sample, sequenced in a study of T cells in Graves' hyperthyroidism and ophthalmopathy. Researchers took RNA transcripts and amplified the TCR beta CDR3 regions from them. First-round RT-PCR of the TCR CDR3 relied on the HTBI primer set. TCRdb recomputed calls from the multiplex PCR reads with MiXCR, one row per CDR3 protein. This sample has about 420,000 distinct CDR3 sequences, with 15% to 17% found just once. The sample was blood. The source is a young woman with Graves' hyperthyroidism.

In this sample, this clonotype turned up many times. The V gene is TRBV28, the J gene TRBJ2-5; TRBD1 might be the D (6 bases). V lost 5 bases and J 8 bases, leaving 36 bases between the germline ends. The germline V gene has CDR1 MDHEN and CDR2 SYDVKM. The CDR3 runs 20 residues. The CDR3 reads CASSKTAPTLLTGGSATQYF. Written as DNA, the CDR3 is TGTGCCAGCAGTAAGACCGCCCCCACACTACTGACAGGTGGATCTGCTACCCAGTACTTC. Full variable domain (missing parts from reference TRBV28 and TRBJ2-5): DVKVTQSSRYLVKRTGEKVFLECVQDMDHENMFWYRQDPGLGLRLIYFSYDVKMKEKGDIPEGYSVSREKKERFSLILESASTNQTSMYLCASSKTAPTLLTGGSATQYFGPGTRLLVL.

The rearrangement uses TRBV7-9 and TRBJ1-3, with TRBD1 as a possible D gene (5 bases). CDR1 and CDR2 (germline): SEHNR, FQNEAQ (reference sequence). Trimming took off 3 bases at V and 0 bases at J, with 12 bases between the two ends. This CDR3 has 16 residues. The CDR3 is CASSLATGGSGNTIYF. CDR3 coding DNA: TGTGCCAGCAGCTTGGCAACGGGGGGCTCTGGAAACACCATATATTTT.

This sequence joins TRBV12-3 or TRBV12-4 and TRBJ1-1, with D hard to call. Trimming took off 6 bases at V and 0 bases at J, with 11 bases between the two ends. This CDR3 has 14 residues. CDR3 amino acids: CASRAHRLNTEAFF. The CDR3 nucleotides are TGTGCCAGCAGAGCACATAGGCTGAACACTGAAGCTTTCTTT.

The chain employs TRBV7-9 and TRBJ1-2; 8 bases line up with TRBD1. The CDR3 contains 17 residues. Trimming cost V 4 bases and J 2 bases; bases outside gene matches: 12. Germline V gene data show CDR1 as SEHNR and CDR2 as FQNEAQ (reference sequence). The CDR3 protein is CASSSTNSRTGNYGYTF. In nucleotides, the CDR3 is TGTGCCAGCAGCTCGACCAATTCCCGGACAGGGAACTATGGCTACACCTTC.

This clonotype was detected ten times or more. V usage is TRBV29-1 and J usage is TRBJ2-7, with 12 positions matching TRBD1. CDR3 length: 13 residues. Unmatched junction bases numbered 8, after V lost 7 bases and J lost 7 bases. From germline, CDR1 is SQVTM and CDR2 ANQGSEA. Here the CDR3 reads CSAGGQGAREQYF. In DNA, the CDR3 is TGCAGCGCAGGGGGACAGGGGGCGCGTGAGCAGTACTTC.

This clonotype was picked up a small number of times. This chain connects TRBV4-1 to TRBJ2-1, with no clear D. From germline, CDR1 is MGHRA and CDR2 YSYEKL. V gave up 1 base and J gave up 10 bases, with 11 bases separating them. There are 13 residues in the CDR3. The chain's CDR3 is CASSQGYKVEQFF. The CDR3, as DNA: TGCGCCAGCAGCCAAGGGTACAAGGTCGAGCAGTTCTTC.

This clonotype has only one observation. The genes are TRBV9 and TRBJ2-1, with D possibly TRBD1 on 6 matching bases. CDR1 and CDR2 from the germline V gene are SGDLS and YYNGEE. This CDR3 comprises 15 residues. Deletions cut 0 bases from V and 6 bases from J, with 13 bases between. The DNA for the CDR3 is TGTGCCAGCAGCGTAGGAAACAGGGCCAGCAATGAGCAGTTCTTC. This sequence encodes CASSVGNRASNEQFF.

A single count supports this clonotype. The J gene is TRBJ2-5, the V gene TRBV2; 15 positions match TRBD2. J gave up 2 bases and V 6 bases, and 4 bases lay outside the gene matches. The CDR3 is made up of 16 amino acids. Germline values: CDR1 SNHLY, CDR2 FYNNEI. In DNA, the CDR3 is TGTGCCAGCAGAGGGACTAGCGGGAGGCGACAAGAGACCCAGTACTTC. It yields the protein CASRGTSGRRQETQYF.

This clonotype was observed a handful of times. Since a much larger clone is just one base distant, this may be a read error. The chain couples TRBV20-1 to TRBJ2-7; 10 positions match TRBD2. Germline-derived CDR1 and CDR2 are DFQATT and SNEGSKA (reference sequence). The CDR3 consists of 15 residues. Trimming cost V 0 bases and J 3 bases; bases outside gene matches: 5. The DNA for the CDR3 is TGCAGTGCTAGAGATCCTAGCGGGAGCCACTACGAGCAGTACTTC. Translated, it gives CSARDPSGSHYEQYF.

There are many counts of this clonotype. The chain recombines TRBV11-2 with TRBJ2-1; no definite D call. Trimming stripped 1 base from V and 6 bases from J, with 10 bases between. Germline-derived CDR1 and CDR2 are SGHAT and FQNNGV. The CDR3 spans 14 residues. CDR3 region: CASSLVRVTNEQFF. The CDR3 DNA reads TGTGCCAGCAGCTTAGTTAGGGTGACCAATGAGCAGTTCTTC.

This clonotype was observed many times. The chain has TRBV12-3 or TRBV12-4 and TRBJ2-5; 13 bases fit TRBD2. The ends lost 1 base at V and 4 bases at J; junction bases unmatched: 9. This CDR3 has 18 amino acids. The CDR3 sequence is CASSLGVGGLAGRETQYF. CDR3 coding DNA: TGTGCCAGCAGTTTAGGAGTCGGGGGACTAGCGGGGAGAGAGACCCAGTACTTC.

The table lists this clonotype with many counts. The DNA for the CDR3 is TGCACCTCCGGCCCCTTCTTCTACGAGCAGTACTTC. The encoded protein is CTSGPFFYEQYF. V usage is TRBV20-1 and J usage is TRBJ2-7, with D unclear. Germline lookup yields CDR1 DFQATT and CDR2 SNEGSKA (reference sequence). CDR3 length: 12 residues.

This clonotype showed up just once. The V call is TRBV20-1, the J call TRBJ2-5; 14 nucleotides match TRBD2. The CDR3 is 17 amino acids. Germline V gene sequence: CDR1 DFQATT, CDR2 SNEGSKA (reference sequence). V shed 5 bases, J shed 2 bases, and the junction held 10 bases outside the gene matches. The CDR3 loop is CSAPQGLAGVEQETQYF. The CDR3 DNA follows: TGCAGTGCTCCCCAGGGACTAGCGGGGGTAGAACAAGAGACCCAGTACTTC.

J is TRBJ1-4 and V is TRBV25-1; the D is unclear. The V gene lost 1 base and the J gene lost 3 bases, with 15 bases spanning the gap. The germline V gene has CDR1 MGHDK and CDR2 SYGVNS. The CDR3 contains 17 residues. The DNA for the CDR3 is TGTGCCAGCAGTGAATTTGGAGGGTGGGAAGCTAATGAAAAACTGTTTTTT. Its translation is CASSEFGGWEANEKLFF.

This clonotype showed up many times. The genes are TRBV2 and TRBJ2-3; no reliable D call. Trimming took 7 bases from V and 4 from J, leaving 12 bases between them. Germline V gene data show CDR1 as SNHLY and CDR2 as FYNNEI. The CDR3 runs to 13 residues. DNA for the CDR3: TGTGCCAGCATGCAAGGGTTGGCAGATACGCAGTATTTT. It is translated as CASMQGLADTQYF.

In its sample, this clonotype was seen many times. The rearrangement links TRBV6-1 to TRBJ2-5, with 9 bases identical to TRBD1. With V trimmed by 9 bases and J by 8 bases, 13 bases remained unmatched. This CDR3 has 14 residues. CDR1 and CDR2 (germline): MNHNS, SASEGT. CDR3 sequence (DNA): TGTGCCAGAGTAAAAGGGACAGGGATCGGTACCCAGTACTTC. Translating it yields CARVKGTGIGTQYF.

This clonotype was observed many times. The CDR3 loop is CASSSPPGRDNQPQHF. CDR3 bases: TGTGCCAGCAGCTCCCCCCCGGGCCGGGACAATCAGCCCCAGCATTTT. The rearrangement uses TRBV28 and TRBJ1-5, with D unresolved. The CDR3 extends over 16 amino acids. With 6 bases removed from V and 3 bases from J, the gap between germline ends came to 18 bases. The germline gives CDR1 MDHEN, CDR2 SYDVKM. The whole variable domain, filled in from reference TRBV28 and TRBJ1-5, reads DVKVTQSSRYLVKRTGEKVFLECVQDMDHENMFWYRQDPGLGLRLIYFSYDVKMKEKGDIPEGYSVSREKKERFSLILESASTNQTSMYLCASSSPPGRDNQPQHFGDGTRLSIL.

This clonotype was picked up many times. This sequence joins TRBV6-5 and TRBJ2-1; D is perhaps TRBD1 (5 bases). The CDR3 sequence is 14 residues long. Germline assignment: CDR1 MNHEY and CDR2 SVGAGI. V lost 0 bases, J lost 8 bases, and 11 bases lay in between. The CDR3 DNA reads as TGTGCCAGCAGTTACTCAGGGGAAGTGGATGAGCAGTTCTTC. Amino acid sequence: CASSYSGEVDEQFF.